The T cell receptor beta chain described here comes from a study of blood T cell repertoires in COVID-19. V was pared by 0 bases and J by 7 bases, with 7 bases of the junction left unmatched. Germline V gene sequence: CDR1 MNHEY, CDR2 SVGAGI. The CDR3 length is 16 residues. Sequencing was performed with immunoSEQ multiplex PCR; in TCRdb, only in-frame clones are kept and a portion is missing. The table lists around 250,000 clones, approximately 80% of them singletons. Sample: peripheral blood. This TCR came from a man aged 30 to 39 who had recovered from COVID-19. The chain couples TRBV6-5 to TRBJ2-2; 8 bases map to TRBD1. CDR3 sequence (DNA): TGTGCCAGCAGTTACTCTGGGACAGGATTCGGCGGGGAGCTGTTTTTT. Amino acids: CASSYSGTGFGGELFF.